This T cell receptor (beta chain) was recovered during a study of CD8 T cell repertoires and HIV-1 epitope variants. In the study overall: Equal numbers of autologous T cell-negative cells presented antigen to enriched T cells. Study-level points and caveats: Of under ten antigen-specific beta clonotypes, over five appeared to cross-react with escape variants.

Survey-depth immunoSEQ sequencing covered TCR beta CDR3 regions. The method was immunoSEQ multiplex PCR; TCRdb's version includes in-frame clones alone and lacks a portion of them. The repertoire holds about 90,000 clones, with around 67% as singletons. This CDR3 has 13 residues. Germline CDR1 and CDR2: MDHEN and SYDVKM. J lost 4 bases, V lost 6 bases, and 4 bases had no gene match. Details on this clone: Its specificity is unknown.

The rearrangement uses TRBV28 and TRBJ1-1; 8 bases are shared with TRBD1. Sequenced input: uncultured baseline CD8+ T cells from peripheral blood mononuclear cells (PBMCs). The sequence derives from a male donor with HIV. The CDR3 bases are TGTGCCAGCAGGAATACAGGGGGCACTGAAGCTTTCTTT. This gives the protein CASRNTGGTEAFF.